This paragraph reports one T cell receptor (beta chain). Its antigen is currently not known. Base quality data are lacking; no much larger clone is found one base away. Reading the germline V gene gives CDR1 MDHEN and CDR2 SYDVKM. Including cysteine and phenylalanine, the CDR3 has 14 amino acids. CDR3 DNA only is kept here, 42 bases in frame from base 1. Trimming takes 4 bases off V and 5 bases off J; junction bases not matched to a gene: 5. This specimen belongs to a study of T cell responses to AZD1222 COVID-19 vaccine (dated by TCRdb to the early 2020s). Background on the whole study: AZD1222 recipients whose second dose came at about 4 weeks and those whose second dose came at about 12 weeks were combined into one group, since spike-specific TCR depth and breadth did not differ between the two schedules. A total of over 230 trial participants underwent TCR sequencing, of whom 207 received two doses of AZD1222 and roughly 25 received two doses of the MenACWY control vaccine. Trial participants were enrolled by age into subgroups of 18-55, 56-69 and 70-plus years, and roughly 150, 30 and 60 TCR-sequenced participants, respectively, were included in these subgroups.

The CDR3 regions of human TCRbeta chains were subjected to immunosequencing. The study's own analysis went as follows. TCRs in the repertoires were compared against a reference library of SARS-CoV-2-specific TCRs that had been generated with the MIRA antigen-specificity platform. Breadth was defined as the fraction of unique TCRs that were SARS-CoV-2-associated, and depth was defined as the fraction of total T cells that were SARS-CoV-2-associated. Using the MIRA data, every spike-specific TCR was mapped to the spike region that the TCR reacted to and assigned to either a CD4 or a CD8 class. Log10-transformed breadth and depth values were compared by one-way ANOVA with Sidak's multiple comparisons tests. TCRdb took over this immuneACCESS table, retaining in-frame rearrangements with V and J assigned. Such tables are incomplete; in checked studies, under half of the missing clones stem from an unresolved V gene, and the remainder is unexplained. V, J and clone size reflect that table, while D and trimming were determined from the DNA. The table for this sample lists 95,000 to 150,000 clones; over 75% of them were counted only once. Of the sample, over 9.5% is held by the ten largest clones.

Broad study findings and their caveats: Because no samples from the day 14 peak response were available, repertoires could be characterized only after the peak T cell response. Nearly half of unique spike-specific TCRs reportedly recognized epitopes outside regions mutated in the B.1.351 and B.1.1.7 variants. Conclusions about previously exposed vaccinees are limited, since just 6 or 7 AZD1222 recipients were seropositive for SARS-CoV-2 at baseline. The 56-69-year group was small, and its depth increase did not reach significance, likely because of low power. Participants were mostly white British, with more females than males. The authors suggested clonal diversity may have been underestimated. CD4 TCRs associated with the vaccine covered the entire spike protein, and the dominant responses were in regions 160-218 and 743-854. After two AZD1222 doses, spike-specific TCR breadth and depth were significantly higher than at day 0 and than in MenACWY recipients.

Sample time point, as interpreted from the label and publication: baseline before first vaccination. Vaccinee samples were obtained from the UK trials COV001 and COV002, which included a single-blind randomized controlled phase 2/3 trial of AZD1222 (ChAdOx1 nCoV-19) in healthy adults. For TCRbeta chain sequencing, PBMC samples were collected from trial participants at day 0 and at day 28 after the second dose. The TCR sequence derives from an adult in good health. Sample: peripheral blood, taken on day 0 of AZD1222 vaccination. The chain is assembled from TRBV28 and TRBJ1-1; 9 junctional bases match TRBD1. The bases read TGTGCCAGCAGTTCTACAGGGGGCTGGACTGAAGCTTTCTTT. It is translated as CASSSTGGWTEAFF.